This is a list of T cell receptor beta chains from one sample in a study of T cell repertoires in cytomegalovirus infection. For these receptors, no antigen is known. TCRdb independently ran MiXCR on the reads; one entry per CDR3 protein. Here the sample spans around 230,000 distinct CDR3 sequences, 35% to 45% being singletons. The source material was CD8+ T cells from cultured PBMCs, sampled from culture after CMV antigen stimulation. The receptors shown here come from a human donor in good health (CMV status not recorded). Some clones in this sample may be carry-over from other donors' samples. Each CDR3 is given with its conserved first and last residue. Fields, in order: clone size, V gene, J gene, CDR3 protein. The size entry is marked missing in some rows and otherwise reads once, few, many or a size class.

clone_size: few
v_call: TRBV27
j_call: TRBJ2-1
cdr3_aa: CASSHRGAYNEQFF

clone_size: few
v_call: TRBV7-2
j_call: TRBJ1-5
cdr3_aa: CASSLAPEGGQPQHF

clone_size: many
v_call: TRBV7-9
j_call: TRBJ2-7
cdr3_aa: CASSPADTIEQYF

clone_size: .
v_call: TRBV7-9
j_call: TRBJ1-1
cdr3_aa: CASIGMDTEAFF

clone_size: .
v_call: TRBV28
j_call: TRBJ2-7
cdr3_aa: CASSEQRGLSYEQYF

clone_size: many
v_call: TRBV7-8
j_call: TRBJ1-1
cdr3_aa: CASSSPWGPQGTEAFF

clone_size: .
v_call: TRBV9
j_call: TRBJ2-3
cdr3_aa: CASSAGPNTDTQYF

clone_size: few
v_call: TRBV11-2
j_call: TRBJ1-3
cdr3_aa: CATGGTEDPFSGNTIYF

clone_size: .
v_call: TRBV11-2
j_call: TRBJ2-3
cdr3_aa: CASSLGSSPDTQYF

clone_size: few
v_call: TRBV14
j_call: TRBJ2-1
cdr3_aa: CASSLGTSGGASYNEQFF

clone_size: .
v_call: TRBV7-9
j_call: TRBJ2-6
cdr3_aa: CASSSAGRAGANVLTF

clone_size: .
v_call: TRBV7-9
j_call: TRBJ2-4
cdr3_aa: CASSPQSGAVKNIQYF

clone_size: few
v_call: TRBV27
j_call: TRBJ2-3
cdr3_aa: CASSLVSGRSTDTQYF

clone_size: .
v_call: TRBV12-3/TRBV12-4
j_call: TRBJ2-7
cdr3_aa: CASRGSTYEQYF

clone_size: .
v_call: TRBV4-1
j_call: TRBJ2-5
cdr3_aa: CASSPRASGRARETQYF

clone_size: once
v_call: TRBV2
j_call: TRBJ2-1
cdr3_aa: CASRSGGVAGVPYNEQFF

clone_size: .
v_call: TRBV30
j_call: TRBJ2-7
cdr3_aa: CAWSLSAASSYEQYF

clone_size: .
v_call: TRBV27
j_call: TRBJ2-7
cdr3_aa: CASKLADSYEQYF

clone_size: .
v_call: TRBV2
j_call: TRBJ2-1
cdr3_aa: CASRERVQGEQFF

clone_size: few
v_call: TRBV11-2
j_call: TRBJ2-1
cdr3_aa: CASRPGGAGEQFF

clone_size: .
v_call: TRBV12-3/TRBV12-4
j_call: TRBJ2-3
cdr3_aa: CASSRGARGLTDTQYF

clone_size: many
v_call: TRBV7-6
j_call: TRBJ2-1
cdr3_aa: CASSYKQGASSYNEQFF

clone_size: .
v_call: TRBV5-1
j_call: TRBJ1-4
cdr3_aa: CASSLRTGTNEKLFF

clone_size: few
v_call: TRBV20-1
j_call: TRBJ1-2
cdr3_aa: CSAKPRGGYNYGYTF

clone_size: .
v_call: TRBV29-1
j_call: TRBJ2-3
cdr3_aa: CSVAGTGITDTQYF

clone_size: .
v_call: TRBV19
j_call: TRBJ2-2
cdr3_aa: CASSTGLADIGELFF

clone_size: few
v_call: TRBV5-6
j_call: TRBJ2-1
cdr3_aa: CASSFGQGRPNEQFF

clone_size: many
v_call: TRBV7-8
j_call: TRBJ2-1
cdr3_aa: CASSLAGLGNEQFF

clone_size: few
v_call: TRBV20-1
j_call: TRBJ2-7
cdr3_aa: CSARDRTGAYEQYF

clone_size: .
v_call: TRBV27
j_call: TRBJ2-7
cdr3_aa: CASSLLRRDYEQYF

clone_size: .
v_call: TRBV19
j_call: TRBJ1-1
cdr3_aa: CASRRGTAGREAFF

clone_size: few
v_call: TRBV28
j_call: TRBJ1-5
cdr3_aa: CASSFMNRRSNQPQHF

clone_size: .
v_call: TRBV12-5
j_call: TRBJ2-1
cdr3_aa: CASGLDNEQFF

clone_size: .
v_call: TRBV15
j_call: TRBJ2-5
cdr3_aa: CATSRDEGTGGGLETQYF

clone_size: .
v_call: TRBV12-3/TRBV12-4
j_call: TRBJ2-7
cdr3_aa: CASSYRREGAYEQYF

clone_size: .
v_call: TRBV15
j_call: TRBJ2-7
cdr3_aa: CATRKGSSYEQYF

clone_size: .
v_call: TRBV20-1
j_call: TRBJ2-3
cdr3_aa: CSAREGLASWGTDTQYF

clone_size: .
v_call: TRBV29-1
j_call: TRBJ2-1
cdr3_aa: CSVKGVAGISSYNEQFF

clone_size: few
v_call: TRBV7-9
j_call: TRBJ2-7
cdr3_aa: CASSLVTGRSYEQYF

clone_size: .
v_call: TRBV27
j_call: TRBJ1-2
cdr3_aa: CASSLWAGSDYGYTF

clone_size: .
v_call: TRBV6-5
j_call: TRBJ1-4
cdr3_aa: CASSYDQGSEKLFF

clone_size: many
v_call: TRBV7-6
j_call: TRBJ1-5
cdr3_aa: CASSSSGGRQPQHF

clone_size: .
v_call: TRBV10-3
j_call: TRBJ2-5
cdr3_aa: CAISDGRASVSQETQYF

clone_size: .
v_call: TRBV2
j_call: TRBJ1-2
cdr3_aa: CASSEWRGEDYGYTF

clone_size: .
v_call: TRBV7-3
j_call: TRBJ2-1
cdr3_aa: CASSTHRDRYNEQFF

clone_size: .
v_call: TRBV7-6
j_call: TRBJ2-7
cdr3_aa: CASSASGSSYEQYF

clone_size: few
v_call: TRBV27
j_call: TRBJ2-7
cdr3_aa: CASSSGSGGQSSYEQYF

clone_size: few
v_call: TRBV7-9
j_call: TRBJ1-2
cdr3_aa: CASSSTGARNYGYTF

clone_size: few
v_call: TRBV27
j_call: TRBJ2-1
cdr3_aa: CASNPSGRGNNEQFF

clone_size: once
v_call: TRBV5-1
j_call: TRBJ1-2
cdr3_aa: CASSHTMDEDGYTF

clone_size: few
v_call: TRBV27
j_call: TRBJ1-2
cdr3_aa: CSRSSNQGHKYGYTF

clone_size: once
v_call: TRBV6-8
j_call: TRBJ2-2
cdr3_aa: CASSYPPTGSPGELFF

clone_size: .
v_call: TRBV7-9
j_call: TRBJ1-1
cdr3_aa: CASSLVEGSNTEAFF

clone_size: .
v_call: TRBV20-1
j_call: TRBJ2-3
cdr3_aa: CSARGGLLAGGTDTQYF

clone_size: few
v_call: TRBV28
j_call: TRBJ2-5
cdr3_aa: CASRDWEGGWETQYF